A selection of T cell receptor beta chains follows, all from one sample in a study of somatic mutations in cytotoxic T cells in rheumatoid arthritis. This table comes from immunoSEQ multiplex PCR, and its TCRdb copy is limited to in-frame clones, with some not included. Altogether some 15,000 clones are present, around 75% being singletons, with the ten largest covering about a sixth. Sequencing used CD8+ T cells sorted from blood. These receptors originate from an adult with rheumatoid arthritis. Each CDR3 is given with its conserved first and last residue. The D gene is left open where the match is weak. The size entry is marked missing in some rows and otherwise reads once, few, many or a size class.

j_call: TRBJ2-3; clone_size: -; d_call: -; v_call: TRBV6-4; cdr3_aa: CASSDKPASTDTQYF; cdr3_nt: TGTGCCAGCAGTGACAAGCCAGCTAGCACAGATACGCAGTATTTT
j_call: TRBJ2-2; clone_size: -; d_call: TRBD1; v_call: TRBV13; cdr3_aa: CASSLGTGAGELFF; cdr3_nt: TGTGCCAGCAGCTTAGGGACAGGGGCCGGGGAGCTGTTTTTT
j_call: TRBJ2-1; clone_size: -; d_call: TRBD2; v_call: TRBV7-8; cdr3_aa: CASSLQRGGRNEQFF; cdr3_nt: TGTGCCAGCAGCTTACAGCGGGGGGGCCGCAATGAGCAGTTCTTC
j_call: TRBJ1-5; clone_size: once; d_call: -; v_call: TRBV1; cdr3_aa: CTSSPCPLNQPQHF; cdr3_nt: TGCACCAGCAGCCCATGTCCACTTAATCAGCCCCAGCATTTT
j_call: TRBJ1-5; clone_size: -; d_call: -; v_call: TRBV7-6; cdr3_aa: CASSAHGQGRLASNQPQHF; cdr3_nt: TGTGCCAGCAGCGCGCATGGGCAGGGAAGATTAGCCAGCAATCAGCCCCAGCATTTT
j_call: TRBJ2-4; clone_size: -; d_call: -; v_call: TRBV6-1; cdr3_aa: CASSGPGQLNIQYF; cdr3_nt: TGTGCCAGCAGTGGTCCCGGACAGCTAAACATTCAGTACTTC
j_call: TRBJ1-4; clone_size: -; d_call: TRBD1; v_call: TRBV7-9; cdr3_aa: CASSLASRGQVEKLFF; cdr3_nt: TGTGCCAGCAGCTTAGCGTCCAGGGGGCAGGTTGAAAAACTGTTTTTT
j_call: TRBJ1-6; clone_size: -; d_call: TRBD1; v_call: TRBV11-2; cdr3_aa: CASSLEATGVDSPLHF; cdr3_nt: TGTGCCAGCAGCTTAGAGGCGACAGGGGTAGACTCACCCCTCCACTTT
j_call: TRBJ2-6; clone_size: -; d_call: -; v_call: TRBV27; cdr3_aa: CASSLIVPRVPGANVLTF; cdr3_nt: TGTGCCAGCAGTTTAATCGTCCCCAGGGTCCCTGGGGCCAACGTCCTGACTTTC
j_call: TRBJ1-1; clone_size: -; d_call: -; v_call: TRBV10-1; cdr3_aa: CASSEPRGAYGSTEAFF; cdr3_nt: TGCGCCAGCAGTGAGCCTCGGGGAGCTTATGGGAGCACTGAAGCTTTCTTT
j_call: TRBJ2-1; clone_size: -; d_call: -; v_call: TRBV5-6; cdr3_aa: CASSSSYDSYNEQFF; cdr3_nt: TGTGCCAGCAGCTCGTCATATGACTCCTACAATGAGCAGTTCTTC
j_call: TRBJ1-1; clone_size: -; d_call: -; v_call: TRBV4-1; cdr3_aa: CASSQDKIINTEAFF; cdr3_nt: TGCGCCAGCAGCCAAGATAAGATAATTAACACTGAAGCTTTCTTT
j_call: TRBJ2-3; clone_size: -; d_call: -; v_call: TRBV4-1; cdr3_aa: CASSQVAGTDTQYF; cdr3_nt: TGCGCCAGCAGCCAAGTAGCAGGCACAGATACGCAGTATTTT
j_call: TRBJ1-2; clone_size: few; d_call: TRBD1; v_call: TRBV7-9; cdr3_aa: CASSRDREDHYGYTF; cdr3_nt: TGTGCCAGCAGCCGTGACAGGGAAGATCACTATGGCTACACCTTC
j_call: TRBJ1-5; clone_size: -; d_call: TRBD1; v_call: TRBV27; cdr3_aa: CASGVRQGVNQPQHF; cdr3_nt: TGTGCCAGCGGCGTAAGACAGGGTGTTAATCAGCCCCAGCATTTT
j_call: TRBJ1-2; clone_size: -; d_call: -; v_call: TRBV14; cdr3_aa: CASSQQHPWGYTF; cdr3_nt: TGTGCCAGCAGCCAACAACACCCCTGGGGCTACACCTTC
j_call: TRBJ1-2; clone_size: medium-sized; d_call: TRBD1; v_call: TRBV19; cdr3_aa: CASGIGQGYGYTF; cdr3_nt: TGTGCCAGTGGGATAGGACAGGGCTATGGCTACACCTTC
j_call: TRBJ2-7; clone_size: -; d_call: -; v_call: TRBV6-6; cdr3_aa: CASTKAKRDEQYF; cdr3_nt: TGTGCCAGCACCAAGGCCAAGCGAGACGAGCAGTACTTC
j_call: TRBJ1-1; clone_size: medium-sized; d_call: TRBD1; v_call: TRBV28; cdr3_aa: CASSTWTGEDMNTEAFF; cdr3_nt: TGTGCCAGCAGTACCTGGACAGGGGAGGATATGAACACTGAAGCTTTCTTT
j_call: TRBJ2-7; clone_size: once; d_call: -; v_call: TRBV5-5; cdr3_aa: CASSLAGLANEQYF; cdr3_nt: TGTGCCAGCAGCTTGGCCGGGCTAGCGAACGAGCAGTACTTC
j_call: TRBJ1-1; clone_size: few; d_call: TRBD1; v_call: TRBV2; cdr3_aa: CASSLTGEMNTEAFF; cdr3_nt: TGTGCCAGCAGTCTCACAGGGGAGATGAACACTGAAGCTTTCTTT
j_call: TRBJ1-1; clone_size: -; d_call: -; v_call: TRBV5-5; cdr3_aa: CASSRFPDSNLEAFF; cdr3_nt: TGTGCCAGCAGCCGTTTTCCAGACAGCAACCTTGAAGCTTTCTTT
j_call: TRBJ1-2; clone_size: -; d_call: -; v_call: TRBV20-1; cdr3_aa: CSPTLGPGYTF; cdr3_nt: TGCAGCCCGACCCTCGGGCCGGGCTACACCTTC
j_call: TRBJ2-7; clone_size: -; d_call: TRBD2; v_call: TRBV27; cdr3_aa: CASSKTPGGWQYF; cdr3_nt: TGTGCCAGCAGTAAAACACCCGGGGGGTGGCAGTACTTC
j_call: TRBJ1-6; clone_size: -; d_call: -; v_call: TRBV6-4; cdr3_aa: CASSTGANSPLHF; cdr3_nt: TGTGCCAGCTCCACCGGGGCGAATTCACCCCTCCACTTT
j_call: TRBJ1-6; clone_size: -; d_call: -; v_call: TRBV7-5; cdr3_aa: CVRSKEWRGYNSPLHF; cdr3_nt: TGTGTCAGAAGCAAAGAGTGGAGGGGTTATAATTCACCCCTCCACTTT
j_call: TRBJ1-4; clone_size: -; d_call: -; v_call: TRBV5-1; cdr3_aa: CASSLGGQGLNEKLFF; cdr3_nt: TGCGCCAGCAGCTTGGGAGGGCAGGGATTGAATGAAAAACTGTTTTTT
j_call: TRBJ1-1; clone_size: few; d_call: -; v_call: TRBV19; cdr3_aa: CASSQTMNTEAFF; cdr3_nt: TGTGCCAGTAGTCAGACTATGAACACTGAAGCTTTCTTT
j_call: TRBJ2-5; clone_size: -; d_call: -; v_call: TRBV4-1; cdr3_aa: CASSQWVFGSNSQETQYF; cdr3_nt: TGCGCCAGCAGCCAGTGGGTTTTCGGGTCCAATTCTCAAGAGACCCAGTACTTC
j_call: TRBJ2-1; clone_size: -; d_call: -; v_call: TRBV7-9; cdr3_aa: CASSLRNEQFF; cdr3_nt: TGTGCCAGCAGCTTAAGAAATGAGCAGTTCTTC
j_call: TRBJ1-2; clone_size: -; d_call: -; v_call: TRBV14; cdr3_aa: CASSHRDSTNYGYTF; cdr3_nt: TGTGCCAGCAGCCACCGGGACTCGACTAACTATGGCTACACCTTC
j_call: TRBJ1-5; clone_size: -; d_call: -; v_call: TRBV5-4; cdr3_aa: CASSLWGNQPQHF; cdr3_nt: TGTGCCAGCAGCTTGTGGGGCAATCAGCCCCAGCATTTT
j_call: TRBJ1-1; clone_size: -; d_call: TRBD1; v_call: TRBV27; cdr3_aa: CASSSDRGKRAFF; cdr3_nt: TGTGCCAGCAGCTCAGACAGGGGGAAGAGAGCTTTCTTT